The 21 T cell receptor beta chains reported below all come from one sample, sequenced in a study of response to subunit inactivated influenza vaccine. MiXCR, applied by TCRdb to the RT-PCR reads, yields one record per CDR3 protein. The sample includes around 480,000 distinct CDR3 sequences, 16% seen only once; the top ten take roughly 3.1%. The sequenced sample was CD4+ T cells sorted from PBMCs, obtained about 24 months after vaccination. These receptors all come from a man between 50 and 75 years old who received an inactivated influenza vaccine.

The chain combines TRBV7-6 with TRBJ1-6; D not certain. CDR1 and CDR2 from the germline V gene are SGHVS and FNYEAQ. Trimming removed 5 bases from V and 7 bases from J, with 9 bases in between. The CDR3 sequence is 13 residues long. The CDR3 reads CASSIGGNSPLHF. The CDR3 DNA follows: TGTGCCAGCAGCATAGGAGGGAATTCACCCCTCCACTTT.

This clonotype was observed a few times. The CDR3 region is CATSDLWQGIDTQYF. The CDR3 DNA is TGTGCCACCAGTGATTTGTGGCAGGGGATAGATACGCAGTATTTT. The chain recombines TRBV24-1 with TRBJ2-3; tentatively, D is TRBD1 (6 bases). Germline V gene sequence: CDR1 KGHDR, CDR2 SFDVKD. The V end was cut by 0 bases, the J end by 5 bases, with 11 bases between. The CDR3 loop spans 15 amino acids.

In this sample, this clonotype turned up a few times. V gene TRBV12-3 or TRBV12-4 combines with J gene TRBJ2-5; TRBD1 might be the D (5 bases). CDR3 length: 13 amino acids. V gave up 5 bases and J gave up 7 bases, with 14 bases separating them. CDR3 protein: CASSPRAMGTQYF. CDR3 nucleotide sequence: TGTGCCAGCAGTCCCAGGGCCATGGGGACCCAGTACTTC.

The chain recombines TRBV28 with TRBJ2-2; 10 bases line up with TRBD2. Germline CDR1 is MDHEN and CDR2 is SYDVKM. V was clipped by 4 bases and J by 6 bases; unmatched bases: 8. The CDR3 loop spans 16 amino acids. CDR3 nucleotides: TGTGCCAGCAGTTCTAGCGGGAGAAGGGGCGCCGGGGAGCTGTTTTTT. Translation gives CASSSSGRRGAGELFF.

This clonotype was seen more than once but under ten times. CDR3 nucleotide sequence: TGTGCCAGCAACCGACTAGCGGGAGTCCTAGTTAATGAGCAGTTCTTC. Translated, it gives CASNRLAGVLVNEQFF. The genes are TRBV9 and TRBJ2-1; 12 bases align to TRBD2. The CDR3 contains 16 residues. V was pared by 6 bases and J by 7 bases, with 11 bases of the junction left unmatched. From germline, CDR1 is SGDLS and CDR2 YYNGEE.

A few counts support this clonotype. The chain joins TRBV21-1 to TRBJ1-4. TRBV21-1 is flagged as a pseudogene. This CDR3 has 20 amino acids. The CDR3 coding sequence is TGTGCCAGCAGCAAAATCGTTATCTCCGTGAGGGACGCAACTAATGAAAAACTGTTTTTT. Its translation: CASSKIVISVRDATNEKLFF.

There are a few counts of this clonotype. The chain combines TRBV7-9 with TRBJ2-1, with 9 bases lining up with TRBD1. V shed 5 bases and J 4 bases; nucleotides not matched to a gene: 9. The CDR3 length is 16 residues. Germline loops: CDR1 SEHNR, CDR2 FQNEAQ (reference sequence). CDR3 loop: CASSAIRDRAYNEQFF. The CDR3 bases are TGTGCCAGCAGCGCGATCCGGGACAGGGCATACAATGAGCAGTTCTTC.

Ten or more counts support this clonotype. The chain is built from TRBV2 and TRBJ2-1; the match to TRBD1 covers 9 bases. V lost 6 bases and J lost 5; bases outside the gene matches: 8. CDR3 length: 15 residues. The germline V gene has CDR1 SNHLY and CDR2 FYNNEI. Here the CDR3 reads CASRGPGTGNNEQFF. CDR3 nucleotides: TGTGCCAGCAGGGGACCCGGGACAGGGAACAATGAGCAGTTCTTC.

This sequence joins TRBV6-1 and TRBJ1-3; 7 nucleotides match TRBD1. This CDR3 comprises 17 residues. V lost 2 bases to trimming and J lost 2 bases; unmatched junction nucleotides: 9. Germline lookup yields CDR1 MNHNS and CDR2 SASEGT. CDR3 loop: CASSEWPNRGPGNTIYF. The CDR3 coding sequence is TGTGCCAGCAGTGAATGGCCCAACAGGGGCCCTGGAAACACCATATATTTT.

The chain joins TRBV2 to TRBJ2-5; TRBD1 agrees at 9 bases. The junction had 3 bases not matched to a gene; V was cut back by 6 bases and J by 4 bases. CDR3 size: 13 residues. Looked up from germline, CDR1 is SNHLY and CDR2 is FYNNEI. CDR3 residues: CASSADRGETQYF. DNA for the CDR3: TGTGCCAGCAGCGCGGACAGGGGAGAGACCCAGTACTTC. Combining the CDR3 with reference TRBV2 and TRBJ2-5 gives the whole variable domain EPEVTQTPSHQVTQMGQEVILRCVPISNHLYFYWYRQILGQKVEFLVSFYNNEISEKSEIFDDQFSVERPDGSNFTLKIRSTKLEDSAMYFCASSADRGETQYFGPGTRLLVL.

The CDR3 coding sequence is TGTGCCAGCAGCTTAGGGCAAATTCAGCCCCAGCATTTT. Amino acids: CASSLGQIQPQHF. The rearrangement uses TRBV7-6 and TRBJ1-5, with no clear D. CDR3 length: 13 residues. Trimming took off 1 base at V and 6 bases at J, with 7 bases between the two ends. Germline assignment: CDR1 SGHVS and CDR2 FNYEAQ.

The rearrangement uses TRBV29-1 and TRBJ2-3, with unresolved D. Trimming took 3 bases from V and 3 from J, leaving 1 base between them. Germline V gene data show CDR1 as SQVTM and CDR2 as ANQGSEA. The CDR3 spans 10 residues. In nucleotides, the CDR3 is TGCAGCGTTGAGACAGATACGCAGTATTTT. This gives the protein CSVETDTQYF.

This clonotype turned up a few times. The CDR3 sequence is CASSLVLAGGTEQFF. CDR3 in DNA: TGTGCCAGCAGCTTAGTCCTAGCGGGAGGTACTGAGCAGTTCTTC. The chain has TRBV7-2 and TRBJ2-1, with 11 bases that match TRBD2. The V gene's germline CDR1 is SGHTA and CDR2 FQGNSA. V trimming: 1 base; J trimming: 9 bases; junction bases outside the gene matches: 5. CDR3 length: 15 residues.

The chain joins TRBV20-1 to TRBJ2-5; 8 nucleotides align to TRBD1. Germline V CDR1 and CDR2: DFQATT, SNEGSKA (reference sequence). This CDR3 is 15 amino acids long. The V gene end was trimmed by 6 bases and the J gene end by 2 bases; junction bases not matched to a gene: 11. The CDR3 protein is CSAQASDRVQETQYF. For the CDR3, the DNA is TGCAGTGCCCAAGCTTCGGACAGGGTACAAGAGACCCAGTACTTC.

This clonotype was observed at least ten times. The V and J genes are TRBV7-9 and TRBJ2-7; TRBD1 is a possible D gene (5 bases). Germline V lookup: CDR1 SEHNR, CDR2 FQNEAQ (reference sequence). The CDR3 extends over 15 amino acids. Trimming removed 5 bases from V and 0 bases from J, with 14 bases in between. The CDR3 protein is CASSPRWQGSYEQYF. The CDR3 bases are TGTGCCAGCAGCCCTAGGTGGCAGGGCTCCTACGAGCAGTACTTC. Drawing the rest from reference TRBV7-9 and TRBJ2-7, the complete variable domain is DTGVSQNPRHKITKRGQNVTFRCDPISEHNRLYWYRQTLGQGPEFLTYFQNEAQLEKSRLLSDRFSAERPKGSFSTLEIQRTEQGDSAMYLCASSPRWQGSYEQYFGPGTRLTVT.

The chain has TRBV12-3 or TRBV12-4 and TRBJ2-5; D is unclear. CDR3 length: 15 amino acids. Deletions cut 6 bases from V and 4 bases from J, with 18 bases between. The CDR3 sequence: CASSIGSYSGETQYF. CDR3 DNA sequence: TGTGCCAGCAGCATCGGAAGTTATTCCGGAGAGACCCAGTACTTC.

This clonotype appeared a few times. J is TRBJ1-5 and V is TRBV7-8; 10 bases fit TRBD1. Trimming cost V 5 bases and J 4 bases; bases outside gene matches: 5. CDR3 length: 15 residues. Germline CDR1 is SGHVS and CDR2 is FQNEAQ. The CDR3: CASSTRTGGNQPQHF. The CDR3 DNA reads TGTGCCAGCAGCACAAGGACAGGGGGGAATCAGCCCCAGCATTTT.

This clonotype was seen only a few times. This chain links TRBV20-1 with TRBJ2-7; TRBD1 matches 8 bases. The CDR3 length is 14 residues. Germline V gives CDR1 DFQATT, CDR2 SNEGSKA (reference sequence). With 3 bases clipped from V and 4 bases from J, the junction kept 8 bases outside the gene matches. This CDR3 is CSASIRGLGYEQYF. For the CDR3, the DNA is TGCAGTGCTAGCATCAGGGGGCTCGGTTACGAGCAGTACTTC.

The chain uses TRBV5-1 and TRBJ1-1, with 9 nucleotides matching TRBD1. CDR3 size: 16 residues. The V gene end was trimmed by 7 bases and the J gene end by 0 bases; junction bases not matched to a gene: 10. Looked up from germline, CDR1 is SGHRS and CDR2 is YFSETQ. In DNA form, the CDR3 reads TGCGCCAGCCGTGGATTCGGGACAGGGATGAACACTGAAGCTTTCTTT. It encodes CASRGFGTGMNTEAFF. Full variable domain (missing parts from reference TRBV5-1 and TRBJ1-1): KAGVTQTPRYLIKTRGQQVTLSCSPISGHRSVSWYQQTPGQGLQFLFEYFSETQRNKGNFPGRFSGRQFSNSRSEMNVSTLELGDSALYLCASRGFGTGMNTEAFFGQGTRLTVV.

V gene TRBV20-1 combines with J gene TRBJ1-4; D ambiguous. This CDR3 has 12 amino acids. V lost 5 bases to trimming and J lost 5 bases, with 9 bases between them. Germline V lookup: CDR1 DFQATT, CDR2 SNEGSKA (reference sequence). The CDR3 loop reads CSAGGPNEKLFF. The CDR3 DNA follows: TGCAGTGCTGGCGGGCCGAATGAAAAACTGTTTTTT.

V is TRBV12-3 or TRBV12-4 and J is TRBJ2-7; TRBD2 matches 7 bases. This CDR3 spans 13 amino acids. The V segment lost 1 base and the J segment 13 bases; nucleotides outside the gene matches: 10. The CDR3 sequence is CASSLGGGPTLYF. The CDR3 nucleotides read TGTGCCAGCAGTTTAGGGGGGGGACCCACCCTCTACTTC.